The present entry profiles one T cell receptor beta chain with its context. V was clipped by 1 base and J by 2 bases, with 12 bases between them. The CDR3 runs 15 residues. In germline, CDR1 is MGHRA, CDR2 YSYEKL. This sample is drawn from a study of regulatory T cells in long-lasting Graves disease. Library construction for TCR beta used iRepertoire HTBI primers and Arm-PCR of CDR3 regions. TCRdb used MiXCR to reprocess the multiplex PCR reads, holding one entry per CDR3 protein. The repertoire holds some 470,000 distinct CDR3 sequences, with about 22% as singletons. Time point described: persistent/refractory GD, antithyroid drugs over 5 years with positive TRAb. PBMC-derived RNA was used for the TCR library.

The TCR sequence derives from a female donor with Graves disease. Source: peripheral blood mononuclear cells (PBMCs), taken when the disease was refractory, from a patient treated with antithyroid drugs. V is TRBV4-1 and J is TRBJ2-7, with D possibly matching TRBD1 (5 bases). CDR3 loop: CASSQAAGLPYEQYF. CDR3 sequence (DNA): TGCGCCAGCAGCCAAGCGGCAGGGCTGCCCTACGAGCAGTACTTC.